This T cell receptor beta chain was identified during a study of technical replicates of blood from several donors (TCRdb year 2017). The CDR3 contains 10 residues, cysteine and phenylalanine counted. Only CDR3 DNA is held: 30 bases, read in frame from base 1. V is reduced by 3 bases and J by 3 bases, leaving a spacing of 2 bases between them. The germline V gene (reference sequence) yields DFQATT for CDR1 and SNEGSKA for CDR2. To note about this clone: There is no known antigen for this receptor. No base quality information exists; no much larger clone differs at one position.

Libraries were made using the immunoSEQ multiplex PCR assay. The table comes from immuneACCESS by way of TCRdb, which keeps in-frame sequences with V and J called. Part of the clones is missing from these tables; in studies checked, under half for an unresolved V gene and the rest for unknown reasons. Within this sample are tens of thousands of clones, with roughly 93% of them counted one time only. The leading ten clones occupy 0.25% to 0.3% of the sample. Sequencing was performed on T cells isolated from PBMCs. The receptor chain draws on TRBV20-1 and TRBJ2-5; the D gene is unclear. The receptor comes from a human donor in good health. CDR3 reads: CSASEETQYF. The DNA reads TGCAGTGCTAGCGAAGAGACCCAGTACTTC.